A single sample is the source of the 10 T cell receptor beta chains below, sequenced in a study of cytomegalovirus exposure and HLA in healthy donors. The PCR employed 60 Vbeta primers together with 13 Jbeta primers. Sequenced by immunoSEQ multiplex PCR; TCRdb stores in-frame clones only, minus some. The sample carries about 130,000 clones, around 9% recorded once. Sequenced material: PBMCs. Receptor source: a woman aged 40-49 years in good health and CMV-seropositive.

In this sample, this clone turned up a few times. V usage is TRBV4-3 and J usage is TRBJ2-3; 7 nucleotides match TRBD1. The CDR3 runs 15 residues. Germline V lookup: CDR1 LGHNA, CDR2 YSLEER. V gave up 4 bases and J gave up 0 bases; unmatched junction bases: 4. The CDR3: CASSRGQESTDTQYF. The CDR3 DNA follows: TGCGCCAGCAGCCGCGGACAGGAAAGCACAGATACGCAGTATTTT.

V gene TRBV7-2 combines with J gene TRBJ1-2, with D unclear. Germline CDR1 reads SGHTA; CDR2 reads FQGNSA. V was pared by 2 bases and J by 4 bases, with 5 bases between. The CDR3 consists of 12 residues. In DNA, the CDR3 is TGTGCCAGCAGCTTAACAGCCTATGGCTACACCTTC. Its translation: CASSLTAYGYTF.

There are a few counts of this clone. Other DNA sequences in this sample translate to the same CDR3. As DNA, the CDR3 is TGTGCCAGCAGCTTAGCGATGACACCACAGGGCGGGGAGCTGTTTTTT. Its protein is CASSLAMTPQGGELFF. The rearrangement uses TRBV7-2 and TRBJ2-2; tentatively, D is TRBD1 (6 bases). V lost 0 bases and J lost 7, with 15 bases in between. Germline loops: CDR1 SGHTA, CDR2 FQGNSA. The CDR3 extends over 16 amino acids.

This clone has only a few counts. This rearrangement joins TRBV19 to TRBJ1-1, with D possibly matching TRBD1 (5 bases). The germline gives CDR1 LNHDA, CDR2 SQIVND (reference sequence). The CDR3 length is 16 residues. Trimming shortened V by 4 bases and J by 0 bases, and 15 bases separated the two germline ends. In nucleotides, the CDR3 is TGTGCCAGTAGTACCCCGACCGGGGGGGTGAACACTGAAGCTTTCTTT. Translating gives CASSTPTGGVNTEAFF.

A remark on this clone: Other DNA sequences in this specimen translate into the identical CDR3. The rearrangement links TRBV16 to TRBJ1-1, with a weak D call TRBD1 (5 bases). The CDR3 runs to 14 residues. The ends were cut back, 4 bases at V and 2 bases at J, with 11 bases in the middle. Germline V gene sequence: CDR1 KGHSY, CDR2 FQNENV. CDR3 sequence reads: CASSLGHLNTEAFF. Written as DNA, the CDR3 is TGTGCCAGCAGCCTTGGACACCTTAACACTGAAGCTTTCTTT. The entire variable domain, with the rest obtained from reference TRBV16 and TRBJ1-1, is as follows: GEEVAQTPKHLVRGEGQKAKLYCAPIKGHSYVFWYQQVLKNEFKFLISFQNENVFDETGMPKERFSAKCLPNSPCSLEIQATKLEDSAVYFCASSLGHLNTEAFFGQGTRLTVV.

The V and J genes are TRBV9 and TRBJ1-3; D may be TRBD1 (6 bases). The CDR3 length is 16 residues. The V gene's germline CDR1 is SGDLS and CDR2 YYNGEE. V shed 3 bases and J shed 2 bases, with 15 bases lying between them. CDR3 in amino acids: CASSAIIQGAGNTIYF. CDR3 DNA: TGTGCCAGCAGCGCAATTATACAGGGCGCTGGAAACACCATATATTTT.

The CDR3 sequence is CASRPGTARTGELFF. CDR3 in DNA: TGTGCCAGCAGGCCGGGGACAGCTCGAACCGGGGAGCTGTTTTTT. The V gene is TRBV2, the J gene TRBJ2-2; 7 bases are shared with TRBD1. V was pared by 6 bases and J by 5 bases, with 9 bases of the junction left unmatched. Germline V CDR1 and CDR2: SNHLY, FYNNEI. The CDR3 covers 15 residues. The variable domain in full, with the rest retrieved from reference TRBV2 and TRBJ2-2, is EPEVTQTPSHQVTQMGQEVILRCVPISNHLYFYWYRQILGQKVEFLVSFYNNEISEKSEIFDDQFSVERPDGSNFTLKIRSTKLEDSAMYFCASRPGTARTGELFFGEGSRLTVL.

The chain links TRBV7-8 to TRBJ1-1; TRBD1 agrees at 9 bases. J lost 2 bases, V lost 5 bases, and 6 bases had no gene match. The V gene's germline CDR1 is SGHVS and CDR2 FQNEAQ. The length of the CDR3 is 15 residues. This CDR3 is CASSPRGQGNTEAFF. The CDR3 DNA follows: TGTGCCAGCAGCCCGAGGGGACAGGGTAACACTGAAGCTTTCTTT.

CDR3 bases: TGTGCCAGCAGCTTACCTGGAGCGGGGGATGGCTACACCTTC. It codes for CASSLPGAGDGYTF. The chain employs TRBV7-2 and TRBJ1-2, with a possible D match to TRBD1 (5 bases). The V gene lost 2 bases and the J gene lost 6 bases, with 13 bases spanning the gap. The V gene's germline CDR1 is SGHTA and CDR2 FQGNSA. The CDR3 has 14 amino acids.

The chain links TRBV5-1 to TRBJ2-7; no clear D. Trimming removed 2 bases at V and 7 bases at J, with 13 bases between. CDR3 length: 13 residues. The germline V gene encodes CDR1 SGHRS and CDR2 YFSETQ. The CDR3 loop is CASSLDVSGEQYF. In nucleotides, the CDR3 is TGCGCCAGCAGCTTAGATGTGTCGGGTGAGCAGTACTTC.